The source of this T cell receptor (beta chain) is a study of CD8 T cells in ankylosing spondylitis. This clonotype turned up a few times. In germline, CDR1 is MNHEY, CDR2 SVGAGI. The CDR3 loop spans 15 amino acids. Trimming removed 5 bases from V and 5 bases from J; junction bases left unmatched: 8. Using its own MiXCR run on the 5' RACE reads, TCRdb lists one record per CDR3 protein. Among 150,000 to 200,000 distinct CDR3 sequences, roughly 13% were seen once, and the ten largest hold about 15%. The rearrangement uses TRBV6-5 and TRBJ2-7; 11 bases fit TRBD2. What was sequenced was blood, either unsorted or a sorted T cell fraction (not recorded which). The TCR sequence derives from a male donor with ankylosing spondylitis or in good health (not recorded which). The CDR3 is CASSHTSGSRNEQYF. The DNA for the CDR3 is TGTGCCAGCAGTCACACTAGCGGGAGTAGGAACGAGCAGTACTTC.